This is a list of T cell receptor beta chains from one sample in a study of siplizumab effects on memory and regulatory T cells. Only in-frame clones appear in the TCRdb table, and some are missing; sequencing was by immunoSEQ multiplex PCR. The sample records 90,000 to 140,000 clones, roughly 91% being singletons. Sequencing input: CD4+ T cells sorted from blood. The source is a human donor in good health. Both conserved end residues are part of each CDR3. Each record gives: clone size, J gene, V gene, D gene, CDR3 DNA, CDR3 protein. A D gene is named only where the DNA matches it firmly. Clone size is given for some rows only: seen once, a few or many times, or a class if the clone is expanded.

clone_size: .
j_call: TRBJ2-7
v_call: TRBV19
d_call: TRBD2
cdr3_nt: TGTGCCAGTAGTATCAGCGGGAGGGGGTCCTACGAGCAGTACTTC
cdr3_aa: CASSISGRGSYEQYF

clone_size: .
j_call: TRBJ1-2
v_call: TRBV6-6
d_call: .
cdr3_nt: TGTGCCAGCAGTTACTTCGGAGGGGTGCATGGCTACACCTTC
cdr3_aa: CASSYFGGVHGYTF

clone_size: once
j_call: TRBJ1-2
v_call: TRBV6-1
d_call: .
cdr3_nt: TGTGCCAGCAGTCAAGCAGGGGTCTATGGCTACACCTTC
cdr3_aa: CASSQAGVYGYTF

clone_size: .
j_call: TRBJ2-3
v_call: TRBV2
d_call: .
cdr3_nt: TGTGCCACCGGGGGGCAGGGTATCATAAATACGCAGTATTTT
cdr3_aa: CATGGQGIINTQYF

clone_size: once
j_call: TRBJ2-1
v_call: TRBV7-9
d_call: .
cdr3_nt: TGTGCCAGCAGCTCGGGGGGCGGGACCTACAATGAGCAGTTCTTC
cdr3_aa: CASSSGGGTYNEQFF

clone_size: once
j_call: TRBJ2-7
v_call: TRBV2
d_call: .
cdr3_nt: TGTGCCAGCAGTGAGTTTCGGGGAACCTACGAGCAGTACTTC
cdr3_aa: CASSEFRGTYEQYF

clone_size: .
j_call: TRBJ1-2
v_call: TRBV10-3
d_call: TRBD1
cdr3_nt: TGTGCCATCAGTGTAGGGACAGCTTATGGCTACACCTTC
cdr3_aa: CAISVGTAYGYTF

clone_size: .
j_call: TRBJ2-7
v_call: TRBV7-2
d_call: .
cdr3_nt: TGTGCCAGCAGCTTGGGCCTAGCGCGCGAGCAGTACTTC
cdr3_aa: CASSLGLAREQYF

clone_size: once
j_call: TRBJ2-7
v_call: TRBV5-8
d_call: TRBD1
cdr3_nt: TGTGCCAGCAGCACCTACGACAGGGCCGAGCAGTACTTC
cdr3_aa: CASSTYDRAEQYF

clone_size: .
j_call: TRBJ1-5
v_call: TRBV9
d_call: TRBD1
cdr3_nt: TGTGCCAGCAGCGGGGGACAGGACAATCAGCCCCAGCATTTT
cdr3_aa: CASSGGQDNQPQHF

clone_size: .
j_call: TRBJ2-7
v_call: TRBV30
d_call: TRBD2
cdr3_nt: TGTGCCTGGGGGAATCTAGCGGGAGCTTTCTACGAGCAGTACTTC
cdr3_aa: CAWGNLAGAFYEQYF

clone_size: .
j_call: TRBJ2-1
v_call: TRBV9
d_call: TRBD2
cdr3_nt: TGTGCCAGCAGCGTAGGTACTAGCGGGACAGGTGAGCAGTTCTTC
cdr3_aa: CASSVGTSGTGEQFF

clone_size: .
j_call: TRBJ2-7
v_call: TRBV7-2
d_call: .
cdr3_nt: TGTGCCAGCAGCTTTCCGGGTCCCTCTCGGGAGCAGTACTTC
cdr3_aa: CASSFPGPSREQYF

clone_size: .
j_call: TRBJ1-3
v_call: TRBV19
d_call: .
cdr3_nt: TGTGCCAGTACGCCTACGGGACCCCCCGGAAACACCATATATTTT
cdr3_aa: CASTPTGPPGNTIYF

clone_size: .
j_call: TRBJ2-3
v_call: TRBV4-1
d_call: .
cdr3_nt: TGCGCCAGCAGCCCATTGAGTCGTGGCGGGGGCCCTCCTTATACGCAGTATTTT
cdr3_aa: CASSPLSRGGGPPYTQYF

clone_size: once
j_call: TRBJ2-2
v_call: TRBV29-1
d_call: TRBD2
cdr3_nt: TGCAGCGTGGGGCGGGAGGGCCGCGGCGGGGAGCTGTTTTTT
cdr3_aa: CSVGREGRGGELFF

clone_size: .
j_call: TRBJ1-3
v_call: TRBV7-2
d_call: TRBD1
cdr3_nt: TGTGCCAGCAGCTTAGTAGGGGGCGCTGGAAACACCATATATTTT
cdr3_aa: CASSLVGGAGNTIYF

clone_size: .
j_call: TRBJ1-4
v_call: TRBV9
d_call: TRBD1
cdr3_nt: TGTGCCAGCAGCACCCGACAGGGGACTAATGAAAAACTGTTTTTT
cdr3_aa: CASSTRQGTNEKLFF

clone_size: .
j_call: TRBJ1-3
v_call: TRBV4-2
d_call: .
cdr3_nt: TGTGCCAGCAGCCAAGCGGTTATGGGCTCTGGAAACACCATATATTTT
cdr3_aa: CASSQAVMGSGNTIYF

clone_size: .
j_call: TRBJ2-7
v_call: TRBV5-6
d_call: .
cdr3_nt: TGTGCCAGCAGCTTGAAGACAGACCTTCTATACGAGCAGTACTTC
cdr3_aa: CASSLKTDLLYEQYF

clone_size: .
j_call: TRBJ2-5
v_call: TRBV5-1
d_call: .
cdr3_nt: TGCGCCAGCAGCTTGGGACAGAACCTACAGTACTTC
cdr3_aa: CASSLGQNLQYF

clone_size: .
j_call: TRBJ1-1
v_call: TRBV11-2
d_call: TRBD1
cdr3_nt: TGTGCCAGCAGCTTAGCAGGACAGGGATTAAGAGGTTTCTTT
cdr3_aa: CASSLAGQGLRGFF

clone_size: .
j_call: TRBJ2-7
v_call: TRBV4-1
d_call: TRBD1
cdr3_nt: TGCGCCAGCAGCCTCGGACAGGGCCGATCCTCCTACGAGCAGTACTTC
cdr3_aa: CASSLGQGRSSYEQYF

clone_size: .
j_call: TRBJ1-2
v_call: TRBV5-4
d_call: .
cdr3_nt: TGTGCCAGCAGCCTTGCCGCGGGTCTCGACTACACCTTC
cdr3_aa: CASSLAAGLDYTF

clone_size: few
j_call: TRBJ1-2
v_call: TRBV9
d_call: TRBD1
cdr3_nt: TGTGCCAGCAGCACGGGACAGCTTGCTAACTATGGCTACACCTTC
cdr3_aa: CASSTGQLANYGYTF

clone_size: once
j_call: TRBJ2-7
v_call: TRBV7-8
d_call: .
cdr3_nt: TGTGCCAGCAGTTTTCAGACCAACTACGAGCAGTACTTC
cdr3_aa: CASSFQTNYEQYF

clone_size: .
j_call: TRBJ2-2
v_call: TRBV19
d_call: .
cdr3_nt: TGTGCCAGTACGTCCAGGGGCGAGACCGGGGAGCTGTTTTTT
cdr3_aa: CASTSRGETGELFF

clone_size: .
j_call: TRBJ1-6
v_call: TRBV7-8
d_call: .
cdr3_nt: TGTGCCAGCAGCGCCCGGGCCCCCTCATATAATTCACCCCTCCACTTT
cdr3_aa: CASSARAPSYNSPLHF

clone_size: .
j_call: TRBJ2-1
v_call: TRBV2
d_call: .
cdr3_nt: TGTGCCAGCAGTGTTGGCAGGGGAGTAGGGAATGAGCAGTTCTTC
cdr3_aa: CASSVGRGVGNEQFF

clone_size: .
j_call: TRBJ1-6
v_call: TRBV9
d_call: .
cdr3_nt: TGTGCCAGCAGCGTTGACCCGAATTCACCCCTCCACTTT
cdr3_aa: CASSVDPNSPLHF

clone_size: .
j_call: TRBJ2-7
v_call: TRBV27
d_call: .
cdr3_nt: TGTGCCACCTGGAACTACCAGCCAGGGGAGCAGTACTTC
cdr3_aa: CATWNYQPGEQYF

clone_size: .
j_call: TRBJ1-1
v_call: TRBV6-6
d_call: .
cdr3_nt: TGTGCCAGCAGTTACTCGATCCGGGGTGAGGCTTTCTTT
cdr3_aa: CASSYSIRGEAFF

clone_size: .
j_call: TRBJ2-1
v_call: TRBV19
d_call: TRBD2
cdr3_nt: TGTGCCAGTAGTATGTGGGGACTAGCGGGAGGGAATGAGCAGTTCTTC
cdr3_aa: CASSMWGLAGGNEQFF

clone_size: .
j_call: TRBJ1-1
v_call: TRBV19
d_call: TRBD1
cdr3_nt: TGTGCCAGCCAAAACAGGGGGCGCAGAAACACTGAAGCTTTCTTT
cdr3_aa: CASQNRGRRNTEAFF

clone_size: .
j_call: TRBJ2-3
v_call: TRBV5-8
d_call: .
cdr3_nt: TGTGCCAGCAGCTTCAGTGTCGGGACAGATACGCAGTATTTT
cdr3_aa: CASSFSVGTDTQYF

clone_size: .
j_call: TRBJ2-1
v_call: TRBV5-5
d_call: .
cdr3_nt: TGTGCCAGCAGCTCTGGACCTCCCTCCTACAATGAGCAGTTCTTC
cdr3_aa: CASSSGPPSYNEQFF

clone_size: once
j_call: TRBJ2-1
v_call: TRBV11-3
d_call: TRBD2
cdr3_nt: TGTGCCAGCAGCTTTAGGTCTAGCGGGCGCGGTGAGCAGTTCTTC
cdr3_aa: CASSFRSSGRGEQFF

clone_size: .
j_call: TRBJ2-7
v_call: TRBV9
d_call: TRBD2
cdr3_nt: TGTGCCAGCAGCGTAGCTAGCGGGCAGGCCTACGAGCAGTACTTC
cdr3_aa: CASSVASGQAYEQYF

clone_size: .
j_call: TRBJ2-5
v_call: TRBV7-6
d_call: TRBD2
cdr3_nt: TGTGCCAGCACCCAACTCCCCGGGACTAGCGGGAGTGGTGGGGAGACCCAGTACTTC
cdr3_aa: CASTQLPGTSGSGGETQYF

clone_size: .
j_call: TRBJ1-1
v_call: TRBV15
d_call: .
cdr3_nt: TGTGCCACCAGCAAAGGGTTGAACACTGAAGCTTTCTTT
cdr3_aa: CATSKGLNTEAFF

clone_size: .
j_call: TRBJ1-3
v_call: TRBV18
d_call: .
cdr3_nt: TGTGCCAGCTCACCATTGACAGAACTCTCGAACACCATATATTTT
cdr3_aa: CASSPLTELSNTIYF

clone_size: .
j_call: TRBJ2-2
v_call: TRBV5-4
d_call: .
cdr3_nt: TGTGCCAGCAGCTTTGAGGGCTCCGGGGAGCTGTTTTTT
cdr3_aa: CASSFEGSGELFF

clone_size: .
j_call: TRBJ2-2
v_call: TRBV5-1
d_call: .
cdr3_nt: TGCGCCAGCAGCCCTAGCCTAGCCATGAGCACCGGGGAGCTGTTTTTT
cdr3_aa: CASSPSLAMSTGELFF

clone_size: .
j_call: TRBJ2-1
v_call: TRBV7-2
d_call: TRBD2
cdr3_nt: TGTGCCAGCAGCCAGAGCGGGAGTAGCTCCTACAATGAGCAGTTCTTC
cdr3_aa: CASSQSGSSSYNEQFF

clone_size: .
j_call: TRBJ1-2
v_call: TRBV28
d_call: TRBD1
cdr3_nt: TGTGCCAGTACTGGACGGGACAGGGCCTATGGCTACACCTTC
cdr3_aa: CASTGRDRAYGYTF

clone_size: .
j_call: TRBJ1-5
v_call: TRBV19
d_call: .
cdr3_nt: TGTGCCAGTAGTGCTAAACGACAGCCCCAGCATTTT
cdr3_aa: CASSAKRQPQHF